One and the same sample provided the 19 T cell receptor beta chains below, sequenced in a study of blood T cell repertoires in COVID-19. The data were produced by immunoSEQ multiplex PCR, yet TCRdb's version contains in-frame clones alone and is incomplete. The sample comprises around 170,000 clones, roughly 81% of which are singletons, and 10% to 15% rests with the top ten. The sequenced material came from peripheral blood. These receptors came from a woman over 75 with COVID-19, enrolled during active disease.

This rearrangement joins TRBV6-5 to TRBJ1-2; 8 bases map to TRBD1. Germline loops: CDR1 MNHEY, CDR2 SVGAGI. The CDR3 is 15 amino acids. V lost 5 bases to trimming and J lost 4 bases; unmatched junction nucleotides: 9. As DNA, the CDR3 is TGTGCCAGCAGTCTAGGACAGGGAATTTTCTATGGCTACACCTTC. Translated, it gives CASSLGQGIFYGYTF.

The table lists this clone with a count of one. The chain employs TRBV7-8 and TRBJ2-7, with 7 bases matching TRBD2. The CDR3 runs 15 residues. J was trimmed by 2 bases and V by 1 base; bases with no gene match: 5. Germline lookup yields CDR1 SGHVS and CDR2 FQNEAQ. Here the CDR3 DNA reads TGTGCCAGCAGCTTAGTCTATAGCGGGCCCTACGAGCAGTACTTC. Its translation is CASSLVYSGPYEQYF.

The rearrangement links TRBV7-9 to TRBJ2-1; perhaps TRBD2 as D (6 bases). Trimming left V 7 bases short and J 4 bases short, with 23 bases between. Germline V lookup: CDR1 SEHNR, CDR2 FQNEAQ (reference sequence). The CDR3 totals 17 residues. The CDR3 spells CASNQVYASASYNEQFF. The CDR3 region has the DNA TGTGCCAGCAATCAAGTATATGCTAGCGCCTCTTACAATGAGCAGTTCTTC.

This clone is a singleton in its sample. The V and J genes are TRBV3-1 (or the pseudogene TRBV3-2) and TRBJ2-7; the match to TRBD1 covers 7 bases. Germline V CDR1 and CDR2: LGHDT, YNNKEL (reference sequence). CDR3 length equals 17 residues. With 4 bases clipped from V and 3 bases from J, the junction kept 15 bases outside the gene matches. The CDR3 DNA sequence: TGTGCCAGCAGCCCGGATATTAGGGGGCAAGGGTTCTACGAGCAGTACTTC. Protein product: CASSPDIRGQGFYEQYF.

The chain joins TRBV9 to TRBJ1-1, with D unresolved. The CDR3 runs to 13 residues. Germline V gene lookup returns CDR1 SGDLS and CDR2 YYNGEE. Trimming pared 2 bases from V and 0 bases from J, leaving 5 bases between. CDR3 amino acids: CASSVSVNTEAFF. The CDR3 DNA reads TGTGCCAGCAGCGTGTCAGTGAACACTGAAGCTTTCTTT.

The CDR3 bases are TGCGCCAGCAGTGCCGAGACAGGGGAACCCGAAGAAGAGTTCTTC. It specifies CASSAETGEPEEEFF. The chain carries TRBV10-1 and TRBJ2-1; 8 nucleotides match TRBD1. Germline V gene lookup returns CDR1 WNHNN and CDR2 SYGVQD (reference sequence). CDR3 length: 15 amino acids. The V and J ends lost 4 bases and 14 bases, in that order; junction bases with no gene match: 16.

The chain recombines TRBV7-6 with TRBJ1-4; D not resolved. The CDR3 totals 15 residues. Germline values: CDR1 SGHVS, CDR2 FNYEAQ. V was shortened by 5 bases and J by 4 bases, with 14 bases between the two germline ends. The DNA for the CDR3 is TGTGCCAGCAGCCTAGAGGTAGCTTTTAATGAAAAACTGTTTTTT. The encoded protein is CASSLEVAFNEKLFF.

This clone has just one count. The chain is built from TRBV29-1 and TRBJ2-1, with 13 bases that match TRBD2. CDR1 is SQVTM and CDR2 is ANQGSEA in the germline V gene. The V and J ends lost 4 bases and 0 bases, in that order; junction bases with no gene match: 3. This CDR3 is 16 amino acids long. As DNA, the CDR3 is TGCAGCGTTGTTACTAGCGGGAGGGTCTCCTACAATGAGCAGTTCTTC. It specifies CSVVTSGRVSYNEQFF.

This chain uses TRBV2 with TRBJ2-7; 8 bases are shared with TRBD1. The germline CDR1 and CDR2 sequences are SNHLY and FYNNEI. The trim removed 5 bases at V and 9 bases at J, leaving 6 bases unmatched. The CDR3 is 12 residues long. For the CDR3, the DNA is TGTGCCAGCAGTCCCCAGGGGGCAGGGCAGTACTTC. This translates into CASSPQGAGQYF.

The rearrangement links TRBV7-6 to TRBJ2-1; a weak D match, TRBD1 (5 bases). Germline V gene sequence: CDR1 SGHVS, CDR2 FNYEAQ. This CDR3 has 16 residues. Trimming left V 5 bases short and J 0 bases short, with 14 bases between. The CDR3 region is CASSPRQQFSYNEQFF. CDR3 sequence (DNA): TGTGCCAGCAGCCCAAGACAGCAATTCTCCTACAATGAGCAGTTCTTC. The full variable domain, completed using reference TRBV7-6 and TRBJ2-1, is GAGVSQSPRYKVTKRGQDVALRCDPISGHVSLYWYRQALGQGPEFLTYFNYEAQQDKSGLPNDRFSAERPEGSISTLTIQRTEQRDSAMYRCASSPRQQFSYNEQFFGPGTRLTVL.

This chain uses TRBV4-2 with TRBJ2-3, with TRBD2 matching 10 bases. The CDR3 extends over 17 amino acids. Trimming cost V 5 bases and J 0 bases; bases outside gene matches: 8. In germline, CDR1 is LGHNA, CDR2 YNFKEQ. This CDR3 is CASSFRLAGASTDTQYF. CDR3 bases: TGTGCCAGCAGCTTTCGGCTAGCGGGGGCAAGCACAGATACGCAGTATTTT.

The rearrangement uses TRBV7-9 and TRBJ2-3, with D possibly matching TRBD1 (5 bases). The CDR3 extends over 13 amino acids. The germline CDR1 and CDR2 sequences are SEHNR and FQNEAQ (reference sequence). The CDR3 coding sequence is TGTGCTTCCTTACAGGCAGGAACAGATACGCAGTATTTT. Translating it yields CASLQAGTDTQYF.

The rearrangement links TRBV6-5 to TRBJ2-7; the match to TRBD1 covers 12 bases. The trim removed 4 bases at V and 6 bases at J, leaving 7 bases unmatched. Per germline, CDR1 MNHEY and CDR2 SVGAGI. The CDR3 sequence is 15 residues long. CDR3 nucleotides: TGTGCCAGCAGTTCGGGACAGGGGGCGGTGGGCGAGCAGTACTTC. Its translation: CASSSGQGAVGEQYF.

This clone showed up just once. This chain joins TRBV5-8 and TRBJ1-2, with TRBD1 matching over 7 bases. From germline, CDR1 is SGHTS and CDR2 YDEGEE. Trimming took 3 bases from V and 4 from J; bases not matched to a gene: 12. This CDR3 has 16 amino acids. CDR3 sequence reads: CASSSWTGGTVYGYTF. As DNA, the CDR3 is TGTGCCAGCAGCTCCTGGACAGGCGGTACAGTCTATGGCTACACCTTC.

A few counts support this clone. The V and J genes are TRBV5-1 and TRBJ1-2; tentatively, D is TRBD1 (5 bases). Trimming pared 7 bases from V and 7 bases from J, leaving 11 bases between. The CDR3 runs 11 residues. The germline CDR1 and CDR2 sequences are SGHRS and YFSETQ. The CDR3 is CASGETAGYTF. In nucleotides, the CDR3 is TGCGCCAGCGGTGAGACAGCTGGCTACACCTTC.

The CDR3 DNA reads as TGTGCCAGCAGAGGGGGACAGGGTAATTTTGATACGCAGTATTTT. Protein: CASRGGQGNFDTQYF. The chain couples TRBV2 to TRBJ2-3, with 9 nucleotides matching TRBD1. After removal of 6 bases from V and 6 bases from J, the junction contained 10 bases not matched to a gene. The CDR3 covers 15 residues. The germline CDR1 and CDR2 sequences are SNHLY and FYNNEI.

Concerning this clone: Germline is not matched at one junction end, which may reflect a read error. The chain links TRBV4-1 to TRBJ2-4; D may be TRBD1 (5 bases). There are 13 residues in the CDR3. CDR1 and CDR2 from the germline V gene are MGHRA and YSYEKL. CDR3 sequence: CASSQVIGDSVGF. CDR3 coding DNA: TGCGCCAGCAGCCAAGTAATAGGGGATTCGGTGGGCTTC.

In nucleotides, the CDR3 is TGTGCCAGCAGTCCATGGACAGGGAAGAACACTGAAGCTTTCTTT. Translated: CASSPWTGKNTEAFF. The rearrangement links TRBV6-5 to TRBJ1-1; 8 nucleotides line up with TRBD1. The CDR3 has 15 amino acids. The V segment lost 5 bases and the J segment 1 base; nucleotides outside the gene matches: 6. The germline V gene encodes CDR1 MNHEY and CDR2 SVGAGI.

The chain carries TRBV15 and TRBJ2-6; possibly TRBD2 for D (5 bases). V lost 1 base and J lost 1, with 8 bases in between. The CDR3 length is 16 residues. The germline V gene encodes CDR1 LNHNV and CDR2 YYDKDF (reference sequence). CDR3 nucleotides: TGTGCCACCAGCAGAGTTGGAGGATCTGGGGCCAACGTCCTGACTTTC. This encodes CATSRVGGSGANVLTF.